This TCR beta chain was obtained from a study of long-term antiretroviral therapy in people with HIV. For this clone: Its cognate antigen is unknown.

Broader study findings: An increase in diversity followed ART, yet levels stayed below transplant donor controls.

The assay, immunoSEQ v3.0, was run at survey level. TCRdb keeps only in-frame clones here, not all; method: immunoSEQ multiplex PCR. The sample comprises approximately 17,000 clones, around 85% of which are singletons, and about 14% rests with the top ten. The source of this sequence is a man between 25 and 39 years old with HIV. This sample comprised unsorted PBMCs, obtained 1.2 years before starting antiretroviral therapy.

CDR3 DNA: TGTGCCAGCAGTGTTGACGGGTATTCCTACGAGCAGTACTTC. Protein product: CASSVDGYSYEQYF. The chain is built from TRBV6-1 and TRBJ2-7; unclear D gene. V was shortened by 4 bases and J by 1 base, with 11 bases between the two germline ends. Germline CDR1 MNHNS, CDR2 SASEGT. The CDR3 runs to 14 residues.